This entry lists 31 T cell receptor beta chains sequenced from one sample in a study of OX40 agonist ivuxolimab in advanced cancers. The data were produced by immunoSEQ multiplex PCR, yet TCRdb's version contains in-frame clones alone and is incomplete. The sample lists 70,000 or so clones; about 93% were seen once. The sample in question was CD4+ or CD8+ T cells sorted from blood, obtained in a trial of the OX40 agonist ivuxolimab. The receptors come from an adult with an advanced solid tumor such as melanoma, head and neck, liver or kidney cancer.

The chain combines TRBV9 with TRBJ1-2, with D perhaps matching TRBD1 (5 bases). Trimming took off 0 bases at V and 3 bases at J, with 18 bases between the two ends. This CDR3 has 17 amino acids. From germline, CDR1 is SGDLS and CDR2 YYNGEE. Written as DNA, the CDR3 is TGTGCCAGCAGCGTAGCCTGGGGGGGGAAGAACGACTATGGCTACACCTTC. Translating it yields CASSVAWGGKNDYGYTF.

The genes are TRBV21-1 and TRBJ2-3; the D call TRBD2 from the table was never checked on the DNA. TRBV21-1 is a known pseudogene. CDR3 length: 21 residues. For the CDR3, the DNA is TGTGCCAGCAGCAAAAGGCAGGCCCCTGGGACTAGCGGAGCTAGCACAGATACGCAGTATTTT. The encoded protein is CASSKRQAPGTSGASTDTQYF.

The V gene is TRBV28, the J gene TRBJ2-5; 8 nucleotides agree with TRBD1. Germline CDR1 MDHEN, CDR2 SYDVKM. J gave up 5 bases and V 5 bases, and 7 bases lay outside the gene matches. The CDR3 extends over 14 amino acids. This chain's CDR3 is CASSETGAGETQYF. CDR3 DNA: TGTGCCAGCAGTGAGACAGGGGCGGGTGAGACCCAGTACTTC.

This clone was observed once. The chain carries TRBV7-9 and TRBJ1-2, with a weak D call TRBD1 (5 bases). Germline lookup yields CDR1 SEHNR and CDR2 FQNEAQ (reference sequence). This CDR3 has 14 residues. Trimming took 1 base from V and 7 from J, leaving 13 bases between them. The CDR3 DNA is TGTGCCAGCAGCTTAGTGACAGCCGCGGTTGGCTACACCTTC. It yields the protein CASSLVTAAVGYTF.

The rearrangement joins TRBV4-2 to TRBJ2-7; D tentatively reads TRBD1 or TRBD2 (5 bases each). Germline CDR1 is LGHNA and CDR2 is YNFKEQ. The V gene lost 0 bases and the J gene lost 3 bases, with 15 bases spanning the gap. The CDR3 contains 16 residues. The CDR3 DNA reads TGTGCCAGCAGCCAAGATTCTGAGGGGCATGACTACGAGCAGTACTTC. Translating it yields CASSQDSEGHDYEQYF.

This chain joins TRBV6-5 and TRBJ2-7; D not resolved. V lost 7 bases and J 1 base, leaving 11 bases between the germline ends. CDR1 and CDR2 from the germline V gene are MNHEY and SVGAGI. The CDR3 is 13 residues long. CDR3 nucleotides: TGTGCCAGCATAGATGTCGGATCCTACGAGCAGTACTTC. Translated: CASIDVGSYEQYF.

This chain uses TRBV9 with TRBJ2-1; TRBD2 is a possible D gene (5 bases). V lost 2 bases and J lost 0, with 15 bases in between. The V gene's germline CDR1 is SGDLS and CDR2 YYNGEE. CDR3 length: 17 residues. The DNA of the CDR3 is TGTGCCAGCAGCGTTTCTTTGTGGGAGAGCTCCTACAATGAGCAGTTCTTC. Encoded protein: CASSVSLWESSYNEQFF.

The chain couples TRBV5-4 to TRBJ1-1, with TRBD1 matching 9 bases. V was clipped by 5 bases and J by 11 bases; unmatched bases: 7. Looked up from germline, CDR1 is SGHNT and CDR2 is YYREEE (reference sequence). The CDR3 is made up of 12 amino acids. CDR3 in DNA: TGTGCCAGCAGAGTGAGGGGACAGGGTGCTTTCTTT. Protein product: CASRVRGQGAFF.

V gene TRBV7-2 combines with J gene TRBJ1-1; D remains unclear. Germline loops: CDR1 SGHTA, CDR2 FQGNSA. CDR3 length equals 12 residues. The germline V and J ends were trimmed by 7 bases and 4 bases, with 10 bases remaining between them. CDR3: CASTNYGTEAFF. CDR3 coding DNA: TGTGCCAGCACCAACTACGGCACTGAAGCTTTCTTT.

With respect to this clone: The sample holds other DNA sequences that translate to the same CDR3. The J gene is TRBJ2-1, the V gene TRBV27, with D uncertain. Per the germline V gene, CDR1 is MNHEY and CDR2 is SMNVEV (reference sequence). The CDR3 sequence is 13 residues long. V was shortened by 1 base and J by 4 bases, with 5 bases between the two germline ends. The CDR3: CASSLFRYNEQFF. CDR3 sequence (DNA): TGTGCCAGCAGTTTATTCCGGTACAATGAGCAGTTCTTC.

The CDR3: CASSLALGQGEETQYF. The CDR3 coding sequence is TGTGCCAGCAGCTTAGCGTTGGGACAGGGGGAAGAGACCCAGTACTTC. This chain connects TRBV7-6 to TRBJ2-5; 11 bases agree with TRBD1. Germline trimming cut 0 bases from V and 3 bases from J; bases unmatched to any gene: 3. Looked up from germline, CDR1 is SGHVS and CDR2 is FNYEAQ. The CDR3 length is 16 residues.

V is TRBV7-9 and J is TRBJ2-7, with D unresolved. The germline V and J ends were trimmed by 5 bases and 3 bases, with 2 bases remaining between them. This CDR3 is built from 10 residues. Germline V CDR1 and CDR2: SEHNR, FQNEAQ (reference sequence). For the CDR3, the DNA is TGTGCCAGCAGCGGCTACGAGCAGTACTTC. Its translation: CASSGYEQYF.

The CDR3 loop reads CASGLAGIYGYTF. The CDR3 coding sequence is TGTGCTAGTGGTTTGGCAGGGATCTATGGCTACACCTTC. The chain recombines TRBV12-5 with TRBJ1-2, with a weak D call TRBD1 (5 bases). The CDR3 is 13 amino acids. The V end was cut by 1 base, the J end by 4 bases, with 7 bases between. Germline assignment: CDR1 LGHNT and CDR2 FRNRAP.

The chain combines TRBV30 with TRBJ2-7; the D gene is possibly TRBD2 (6 bases). V lost 2 bases and J 6 bases, leaving 8 bases between the germline ends. Germline lookup yields CDR1 GTSNPN and CDR2 SVGIG (reference sequence). There are 11 residues in the CDR3. This chain's CDR3 is CAWSLGGEQYF. As DNA, the CDR3 is TGTGCCTGGAGTCTCGGGGGCGAGCAGTACTTC.

The rearrangement joins TRBV4-2 to TRBJ2-7, with TRBD2 identical over 10 bases. The CDR3 spans 17 residues. Trimming at V came to 1 base and at J to 3 bases, leaving 9 bases not matched to a gene. CDR1 and CDR2 from the germline V gene are LGHNA and YNFKEQ. The CDR3 sequence is CASSQVGSGGFGYEQYF. Here the CDR3 DNA reads TGTGCCAGCAGCCAAGTAGGTAGCGGGGGGTTCGGCTACGAGCAGTACTTC.

This chain uses TRBV9 with TRBJ1-6; D is possibly TRBD1 (5 bases). Deletions cut 3 bases from V and 9 bases from J, with 16 bases between. CDR1 and CDR2 (germline): SGDLS, YYNGEE. This CDR3 comprises 15 residues. DNA for the CDR3: TGTGCCAGCAGCGCTATGGGATCCGGGGGTTCACCCCTCCACTTT. This sequence encodes CASSAMGSGGSPLHF.

The chain uses TRBV10-3 and TRBJ2-7; 10 nucleotides agree with TRBD2. Germline V CDR1 and CDR2: ENHRY, SYGVKD. After removal of 9 bases from V and 1 base from J, the junction contained 3 bases not matched to a gene. The CDR3 is 13 amino acids. This CDR3 reads CAISSGGSYEQYF. CDR3 in DNA: TGTGCCATATCTAGCGGGGGTTCCTACGAGCAGTACTTC.

The chain employs TRBV6-5 and TRBJ1-2, with D possibly being TRBD1 (5 bases). V lost 8 bases to trimming and J lost 4 bases, with 14 bases between them. CDR3 length equals 13 residues. The germline CDR1 and CDR2 sequences are MNHEY and SVGAGI. The CDR3 sequence: CASSTGSTYGYTF. CDR3 bases: TGTGCCAGCTCAACAGGATCCACCTATGGCTACACCTTC.

This clone was observed once. The chain uses TRBV2 and TRBJ2-4; D is uncertain. The germline V gene encodes CDR1 SNHLY and CDR2 FYNNEI. The CDR3 runs to 14 residues. V lost 10 bases and J 2 bases, leaving 15 bases between the germline ends. The CDR3: CAIQPPESKNIQYF. CDR3 bases: TGTGCCATCCAGCCCCCGGAATCCAAAAACATTCAGTACTTC.

The gene calls are TRBV27 and TRBJ2-1, with D perhaps assigned TRBD1 or TRBD2 (7 bases each). Germline assignment: CDR1 MNHEY and CDR2 SMNVEV (reference sequence). The V and J ends lost 2 bases and 0 bases respectively, with 14 bases between them. The CDR3 is 17 amino acids. CDR3 protein: CASSLVPGGDSYNEQFF. Here the CDR3 DNA reads TGTGCCAGCAGTTTAGTGCCAGGGGGGGACTCCTACAATGAGCAGTTCTTC.

J is TRBJ1-2 and V is TRBV13, with 7 bases that match TRBD1. CDR3 size: 13 residues. The germline V gene has CDR1 PRHDT and CDR2 FYEKMQ (reference sequence). V dropped 6 bases and J dropped 3; count of bases not matched to a gene: 4. The CDR3 spells CASRQGEDYGYTF. The CDR3 coding sequence is TGTGCCAGCAGGCAGGGGGAAGACTATGGCTACACCTTC. Supplemented by reference TRBV13 and TRBJ1-2, the full variable domain reads AAGVIQSPRHLIKEKRETATLKCYPIPRHDTVYWYQQGPGQDPQFLISFYEKMQSDKGSIPDRFSAQQFSDYHSELNMSSLELGDSALYFCASRQGEDYGYTFGSGTRLTVV.

This sequence joins TRBV11-2 and TRBJ2-5; TRBD1 matches at 7 bases. Germline lookup yields CDR1 SGHAT and CDR2 FQNNGV. Trimming at V came to 5 bases and at J to 4 bases, leaving 10 bases not matched to a gene. The CDR3 loop spans 15 amino acids. In nucleotides, the CDR3 is TGTGCCAGCAGCCTAGGGGCAGGGGGTTCAGAGACCCAGTACTTC. Its protein product is CASSLGAGGSETQYF.

This CDR3 reads CASSLVLAGITDTQYF. As DNA, the CDR3 is TGTGCCAGCAGCTTGGTACTAGCGGGGATCACAGATACGCAGTATTTT. The chain links TRBV5-8 to TRBJ2-3; 10 bases match TRBD2. CDR3 length: 16 amino acids. The V and J ends lost 0 bases and 2 bases, in that order; junction bases with no gene match: 3. Germline assignment: CDR1 SGHTS and CDR2 YDEGEE.

This clone was recorded only once. The chain links TRBV13 to TRBJ2-5; D tentatively reads TRBD1 or TRBD2 (6 bases each). The CDR3 is made up of 14 amino acids. Looked up from germline, CDR1 is PRHDT and CDR2 is FYEKMQ (reference sequence). Trimming stripped 2 bases from V and 4 bases from J, with 11 bases between. The CDR3 DNA follows: TGTGCCAGCAGCTTATGGGGGGCTGGAGAGACCCAGTACTTC. The encoded protein is CASSLWGAGETQYF.

The CDR3 loop reads CASSLVGLAYEQYF. For the CDR3, the DNA is TGTGCCAGCAGCTTGGTCGGACTAGCTTACGAGCAGTACTTC. This chain joins TRBV5-6 and TRBJ2-7; TRBD2 agrees at 8 bases. This CDR3 is built from 14 residues. Germline V gene data show CDR1 as SGHDT and CDR2 as YYEEEE. J was trimmed by 4 bases and V by 0 bases; bases with no gene match: 3.

The J gene is TRBJ1-2, the V gene TRBV9; 10 bases agree with TRBD1. Trimming took 7 bases from V and 3 from J; bases not matched to a gene: 18. Per germline, CDR1 SGDLS and CDR2 YYNGEE. The CDR3 is made up of 18 amino acids. CDR3 bases: TGTGCCAGCGGGACCAAGGGGACAGGGGAGCGCTTAGACTATGGCTACACCTTC. It yields the protein CASGTKGTGERLDYGYTF.

The chain is built from TRBV7-9 and TRBJ2-2; 12 nucleotides agree with TRBD2. Germline assignment: CDR1 SEHNR and CDR2 FQNEAQ (reference sequence). The CDR3 length is 16 residues. V trimming: 7 bases; J trimming: 1 base; junction bases outside the gene matches: 4. The DNA for the CDR3 is TGTGCCAGCAAAATGGGACTAGCGGGGAACACCGGGGAGCTGTTTTTT. This sequence encodes CASKMGLAGNTGELFF.

The chain uses TRBV7-9 and TRBJ2-7, with TRBD2 as a possible D gene (5 bases). V was shortened by 3 bases and J by 7 bases, with 13 bases between the two germline ends. This CDR3 has 13 residues. CDR1 is SEHNR, CDR2 FQNEAQ, per germline (reference sequence). The CDR3 loop reads CASSFIAADEQYF. CDR3 nucleotides: TGTGCCAGCAGCTTCATAGCAGCGGATGAGCAGTACTTC.

The chain employs TRBV7-8 and TRBJ2-2; 9 bases agree with TRBD2. The ends lost 8 bases at V and 7 bases at J; junction bases unmatched: 11. The CDR3 covers 15 residues. CDR1 and CDR2 from the germline V gene are SGHVS and FQNEAQ. As DNA, the CDR3 is TGTGCCAGCCGAAGGGCTAGCGGGGCTAGCGGGGAGCTGTTTTTT. This translates into CASRRASGASGELFF. Based on the CDR3 plus reference TRBV7-8 and TRBJ2-2, the full variable domain is GAGVSQSPRYKVAKRGQDVALRCDPISGHVSLFWYQQALGQGPEFLTYFQNEAQLDKSGLPSDRFFAERPEGSVSTLKIQRTQQEDSAVYLCASRRASGASGELFFGEGSRLTVL.

The chain couples TRBV7-9 to TRBJ2-7; D gene uncertain. The CDR3 contains 14 residues. The V end lost 4 bases, the J end lost 5 bases, and 15 bases lay between the germline ends. Germline assignment: CDR1 SEHNR and CDR2 FQNEAQ (reference sequence). The CDR3 loop is CASSSPRLIHEQYF. The CDR3 coding sequence is TGTGCCAGCAGCTCCCCGCGGCTGATCCACGAGCAGTACTTC.

The J gene is TRBJ2-7, the V gene TRBV4-1; D call uncertain. The V and J ends lost 1 base and 1 base respectively, with 8 bases between them. The germline CDR1 and CDR2 sequences are MGHRA and YSYEKL. This CDR3 spans 14 amino acids. CDR3 sequence: CASSQGLSSYEQYF. CDR3 bases: TGCGCCAGCAGCCAAGGGCTAAGTTCCTACGAGCAGTACTTC.